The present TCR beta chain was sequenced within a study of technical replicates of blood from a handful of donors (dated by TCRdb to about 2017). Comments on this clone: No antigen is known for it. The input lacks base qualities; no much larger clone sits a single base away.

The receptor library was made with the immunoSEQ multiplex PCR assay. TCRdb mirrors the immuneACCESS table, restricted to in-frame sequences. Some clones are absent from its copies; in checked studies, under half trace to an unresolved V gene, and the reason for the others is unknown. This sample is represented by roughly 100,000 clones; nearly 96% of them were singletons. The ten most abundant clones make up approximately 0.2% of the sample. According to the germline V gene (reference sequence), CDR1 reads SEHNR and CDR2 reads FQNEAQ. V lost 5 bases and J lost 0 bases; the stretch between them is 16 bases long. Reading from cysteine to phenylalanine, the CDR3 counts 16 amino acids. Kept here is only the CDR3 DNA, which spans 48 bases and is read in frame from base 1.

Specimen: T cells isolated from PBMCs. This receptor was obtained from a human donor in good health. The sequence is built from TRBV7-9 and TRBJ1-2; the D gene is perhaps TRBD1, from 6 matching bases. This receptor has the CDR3 CASSQSTGLANYGYTF. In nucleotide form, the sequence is TGTGCCAGCAGCCAATCGACAGGACTAGCTAACTATGGCTACACCTTC.